These 11 T cell receptor beta chains were all obtained from the same sample, sequenced in a study of PD-L1 blockade in urothelial cancer. Profiling relied on immunoSEQ multiplex PCR, and the TCRdb table lists in-frame clones only, not all of them. The table lists 70,000 or so clones, roughly 84% of them singletons. The sequenced sample was PBMCs, obtained around atezolizumab (anti-PD-L1) treatment. The receptors derive from a man between 70 and 80 years old with urothelial cancer.

The chain combines TRBV7-2 with TRBJ2-2, with a possible D match to TRBD2 (5 bases). Germline loops: CDR1 SGHTA, CDR2 FQGNSA. Trimming left V 5 bases short and J 6 bases short, with 13 bases between. The CDR3 contains 14 residues. The CDR3 sequence is CASSPNSVPGELFF. In nucleotides, the CDR3 is TGTGCCAGCAGCCCCAATAGCGTGCCCGGGGAGCTGTTTTTT. Using reference TRBV7-2 and TRBJ2-2 for the parts outside the CDR3, the full variable domain is GAGVSQSPSNKVTEKGKDVELRCDPISGHTALYWYRQSLGQGLEFLIYFQGNSAPDKSGLPSDRFSAERTGGSVSTLTIQRTQQEDSAVYLCASSPNSVPGELFFGEGSRLTVL.

This clone was counted between two and nine times. This rearrangement joins TRBV14 to TRBJ2-3; 7 bases align to TRBD1. The CDR3 consists of 15 residues. Germline assignment: CDR1 SGHDN and CDR2 FVKESK. The J segment lost 5 bases and the V segment lost 4 bases, leaving 9 bases of the junction unmatched. The CDR3 bases are TGTGCCAGCAGCCCCCTAAACAGGGGAATAGATACGCAGTATTTT. Its protein product is CASSPLNRGIDTQYF.

The chain links TRBV5-6 to TRBJ2-7, with 11 bases identical to TRBD2. Germline V gene sequence: CDR1 SGHDT, CDR2 YYEEEE. With 2 bases clipped from V and 7 bases from J, the junction kept 17 bases outside the gene matches. The CDR3 spans 18 residues. CDR3 sequence reads: CASSLLGLAGGRSGEQYF. CDR3 DNA sequence: TGTGCCAGCAGCTTACTCGGCCTAGCGGGAGGTCGGTCGGGGGAGCAGTACTTC.

The chain carries TRBV5-6 and TRBJ1-2; 8 nucleotides align to TRBD1. The junction had 12 bases not matched to a gene; V was cut back by 0 bases and J by 5 bases. The CDR3 length is 17 residues. Germline CDR1 reads SGHDT; CDR2 reads YYEEEE. The CDR3 bases are TGTGCCAGCAGCTTGGGCACAGGGGGTGGTTCTTTATATGGCTACACCTTC. This translates into CASSLGTGGGSLYGYTF.

The genes are TRBV28 and TRBJ1-4; weak D call: TRBD1 (6 bases). The length of the CDR3 is 15 residues. CDR1 MDHEN and CDR2 SYDVKM come from the germline V gene. Trimming shortened V by 6 bases and J by 2 bases, and 13 bases separated the two germline ends. The CDR3 loop is CASRPGQWTNEKLFF. The DNA of the CDR3 is TGTGCCAGCAGACCAGGACAGTGGACTAATGAAAAACTGTTTTTT.

The V and J genes are TRBV7-8 and TRBJ2-1; 8 nucleotides align to TRBD1. Looked up from germline, CDR1 is SGHVS and CDR2 is FQNEAQ. Losses at the gene ends were 1 base for V and 2 bases for J; bases not matched to a gene: 1. The CDR3 runs to 15 residues. CDR3 DNA sequence: TGTGCCAGCAGCTTAGGCAGGGGGCCCTACAATGAGCAGTTCTTC. It yields the protein CASSLGRGPYNEQFF. Drawing the rest from reference TRBV7-8 and TRBJ2-1, the complete variable domain is GAGVSQSPRYKVAKRGQDVALRCDPISGHVSLFWYQQALGQGPEFLTYFQNEAQLDKSGLPSDRFFAERPEGSVSTLKIQRTQQEDSAVYLCASSLGRGPYNEQFFGPGTRLTVL.

The chain links TRBV9 to TRBJ2-3; TRBD1 aligns across 12 bases. This CDR3 region has 18 residues. The junction had 9 bases not matched to a gene; V was cut back by 3 bases and J by 1 base. Germline V gives CDR1 SGDLS, CDR2 YYNGEE. The CDR3 region is CASSAGTGGSRGTDTQYF. CDR3 nucleotides: TGTGCCAGCAGCGCCGGGACAGGGGGCAGTCGGGGCACAGATACGCAGTATTTT.

Written as DNA, the CDR3 is TGTGCCAGCAGCTCCGGGGGTCAGGCGGGAATTTGGTCCAGCACAGATACGCAGTATTTT. Amino acid sequence: CASSSGGQAGIWSSTDTQYF. The chain couples TRBV11-3 to TRBJ2-3; possible D gene TRBD2, 6 bases. Germline loops: CDR1 SGHNT, CDR2 YENEEA. The CDR3 runs to 20 residues. Trimming left V 4 bases short and J 0 bases short, with 26 bases between.

The rearrangement links TRBV9 to TRBJ2-1; TRBD2 matches 7 bases. CDR1 and CDR2 from the germline V gene are SGDLS and YYNGEE. The V gene end was trimmed by 0 bases and the J gene end by 3 bases; junction bases not matched to a gene: 3. This CDR3 has 15 residues. In DNA, the CDR3 is TGTGCCAGCAGCGTAGAGTGGGAGGGCTACAATGAGCAGTTCTTC. Amino acid sequence: CASSVEWEGYNEQFF.

The chain recombines TRBV10-2 with TRBJ2-5, with a weak D call TRBD2 (5 bases). This CDR3 comprises 14 residues. The V end lost 0 bases, the J end lost 5 bases, and 10 bases lay between the germline ends. Germline assignment: CDR1 WSHSY and CDR2 SAAADI. DNA of the CDR3: TGCGCCAGCAGTGAGTCACGGCCGGGGGAGACCCAGTACTTC. This sequence encodes CASSESRPGETQYF.

The rearrangement joins TRBV5-1 to TRBJ2-3; 12 bases align to TRBD2. CDR1 and CDR2 (germline): SGHRS, YFSETQ. CDR3 length: 17 amino acids. J gave up 5 bases and V 5 bases, and 12 bases lay outside the gene matches. The chain's CDR3 is CASSRTASGRAGDTQYF. The CDR3 bases are TGCGCCAGCAGTCGTACCGCTAGCGGGAGGGCCGGAGATACGCAGTATTTT.